The following is a T cell receptor beta chain sequence with its context. The record originates from a study of control samples from healthy donors and cancer patients. The CDR3 contains 15 residues. Trimming took 4 bases from V and 2 from J, leaving 15 bases between them. Assay: immunoSEQ multiplex PCR; the TCRdb copy retains only in-frame clones and omits some. The table shows roughly 100,000 clones, with around 88% occurring only once. This clonotype originated in a man aged 30-40 years in good health. V usage is TRBV5-3 and J usage is TRBJ2-5; tentative D call: TRBD1 (6 bases). TRBV5-3 is placed among ORFs of uncertain function. Sequenced input: blood. Here the CDR3 DNA reads TGTGCCAGAAGCCCCAAGCACGACAGGCAAGAGACCCAGTACTTC. This gives the protein CARSPKHDRQETQYF.